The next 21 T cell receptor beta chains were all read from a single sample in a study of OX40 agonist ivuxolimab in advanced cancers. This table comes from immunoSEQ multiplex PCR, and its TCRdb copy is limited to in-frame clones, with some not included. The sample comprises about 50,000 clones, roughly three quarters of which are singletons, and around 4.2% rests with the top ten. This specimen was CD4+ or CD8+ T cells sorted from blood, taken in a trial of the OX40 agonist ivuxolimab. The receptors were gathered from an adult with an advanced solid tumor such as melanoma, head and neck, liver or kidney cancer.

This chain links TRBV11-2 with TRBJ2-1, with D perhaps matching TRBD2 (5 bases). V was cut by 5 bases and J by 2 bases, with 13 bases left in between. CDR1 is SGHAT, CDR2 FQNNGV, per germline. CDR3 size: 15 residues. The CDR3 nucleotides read TGTGCCAGCAGCCCTGGCCCCGGGGCCTACAATGAGCAGTTCTTC. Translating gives CASSPGPGAYNEQFF.

CDR3: CASSQDRSTTQYF. DNA for the CDR3: TGCGCCAGCAGCCAAGATCGATCCACGACCCAGTACTTC. The chain recombines TRBV4-1 with TRBJ2-5, with no clear D. V was pared by 0 bases and J by 7 bases, with 9 bases between. This CDR3 contains 13 residues. CDR1 and CDR2 from the germline V gene are MGHRA and YSYEKL.

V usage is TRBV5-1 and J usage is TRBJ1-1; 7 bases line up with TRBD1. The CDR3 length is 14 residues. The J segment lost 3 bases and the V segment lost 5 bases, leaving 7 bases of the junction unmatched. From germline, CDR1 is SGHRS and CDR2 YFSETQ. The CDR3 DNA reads TGCGCCAGCAGTCGACAGGGAGGAGACACTGAAGCTTTCTTT. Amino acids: CASSRQGGDTEAFF.

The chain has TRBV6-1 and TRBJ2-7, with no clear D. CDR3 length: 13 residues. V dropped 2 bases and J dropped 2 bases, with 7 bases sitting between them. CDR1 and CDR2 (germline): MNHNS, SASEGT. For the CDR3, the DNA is TGTGCCAGCAGTGAACTTCGAACCTACGAGCAGTACTTC. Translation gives CASSELRTYEQYF.

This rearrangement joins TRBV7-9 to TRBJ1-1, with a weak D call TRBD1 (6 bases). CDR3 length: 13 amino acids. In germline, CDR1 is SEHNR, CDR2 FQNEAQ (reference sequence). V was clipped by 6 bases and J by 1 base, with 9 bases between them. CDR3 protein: CASSWTENTEAFF. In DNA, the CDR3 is TGTGCCAGCAGTTGGACAGAGAACACTGAAGCTTTCTTT.

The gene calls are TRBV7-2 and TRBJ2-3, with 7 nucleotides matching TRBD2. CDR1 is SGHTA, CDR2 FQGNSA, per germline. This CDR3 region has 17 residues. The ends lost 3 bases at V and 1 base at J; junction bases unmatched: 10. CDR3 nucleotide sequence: TGTGCCAGCAGCTTCGAACCCGGGACTACTGGCACAGATACGCAGTATTTT. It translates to CASSFEPGTTGTDTQYF.

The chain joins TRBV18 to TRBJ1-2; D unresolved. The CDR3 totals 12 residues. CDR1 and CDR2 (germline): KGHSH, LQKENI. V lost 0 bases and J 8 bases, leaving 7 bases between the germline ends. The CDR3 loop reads CASSPPASGYTF. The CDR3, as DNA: TGTGCCAGCTCACCACCGGCTTCGGGCTACACCTTC.

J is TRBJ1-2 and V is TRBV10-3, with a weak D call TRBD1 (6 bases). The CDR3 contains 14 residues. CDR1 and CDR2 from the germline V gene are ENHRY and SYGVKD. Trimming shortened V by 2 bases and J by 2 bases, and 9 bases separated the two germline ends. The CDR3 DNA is TGTGCCATCAGTGAGAGGGGGGCCAACTATGGCTACACCTTC. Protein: CAISERGANYGYTF.

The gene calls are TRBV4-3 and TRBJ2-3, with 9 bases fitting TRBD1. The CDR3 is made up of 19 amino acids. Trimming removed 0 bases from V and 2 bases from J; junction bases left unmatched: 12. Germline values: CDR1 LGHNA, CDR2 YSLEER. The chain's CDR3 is CASSQDLWGTGILTDTQYF. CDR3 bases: TGCGCCAGCAGCCAAGATTTATGGGGGACAGGGATACTCACAGATACGCAGTATTTT.

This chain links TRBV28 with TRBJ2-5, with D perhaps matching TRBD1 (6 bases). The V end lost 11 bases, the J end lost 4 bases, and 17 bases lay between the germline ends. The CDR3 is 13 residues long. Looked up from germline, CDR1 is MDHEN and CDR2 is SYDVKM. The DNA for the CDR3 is TGTGCCTCCAGGGCAACAGGGCGAGAGACCCAGTACTTC. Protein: CASRATGRETQYF.

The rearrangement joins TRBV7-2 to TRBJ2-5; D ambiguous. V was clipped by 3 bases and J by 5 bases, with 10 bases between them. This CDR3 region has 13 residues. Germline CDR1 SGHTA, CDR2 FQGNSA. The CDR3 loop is CASSFPPTETQYF. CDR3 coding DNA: TGTGCCAGCAGCTTTCCCCCGACGGAGACCCAGTACTTC.

CDR3 in DNA: TGCGCCAGCAGGGACTGGGACAGGGGAAGCAATGAGCAGTTCTTC. It yields the protein CASRDWDRGSNEQFF. The V and J genes are TRBV5-1 and TRBJ2-1; 10 bases fit TRBD1. The CDR3 has 15 residues. Germline assignment: CDR1 SGHRS and CDR2 YFSETQ. V trimming: 5 bases; J trimming: 6 bases; junction bases outside the gene matches: 8.

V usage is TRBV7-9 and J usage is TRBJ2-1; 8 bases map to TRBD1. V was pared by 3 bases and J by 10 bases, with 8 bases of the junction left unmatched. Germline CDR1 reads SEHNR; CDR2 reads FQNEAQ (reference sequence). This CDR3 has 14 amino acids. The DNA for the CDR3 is TGTGCCAGCAGCTTTTCCCAGGGGGCACGGGAGCAGTTCTTC. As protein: CASSFSQGAREQFF.

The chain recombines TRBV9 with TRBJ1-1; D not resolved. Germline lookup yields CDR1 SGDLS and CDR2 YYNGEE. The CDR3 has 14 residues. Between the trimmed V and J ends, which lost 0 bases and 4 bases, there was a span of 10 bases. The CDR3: CASSVVGTSTEAFF. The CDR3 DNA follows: TGTGCCAGCAGCGTAGTAGGTACGAGCACTGAAGCTTTCTTT.

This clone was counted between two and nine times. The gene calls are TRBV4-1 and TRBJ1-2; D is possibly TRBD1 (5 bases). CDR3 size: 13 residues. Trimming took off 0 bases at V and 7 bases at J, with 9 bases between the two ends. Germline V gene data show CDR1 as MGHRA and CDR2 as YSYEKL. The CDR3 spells CASSQEPGFGYTF. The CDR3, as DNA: TGCGCCAGCAGCCAAGAGCCAGGGTTTGGCTACACCTTC.

The CDR3 loop is CASSSPGGHQPQHF. As DNA, the CDR3 is TGTGCCAGCAGCTCCCCGGGAGGGCATCAGCCCCAGCATTTT. The chain combines TRBV7-2 with TRBJ1-5; D not certain. V was clipped by 4 bases and J by 5 bases, with 12 bases between them. Germline V lookup: CDR1 SGHTA, CDR2 FQGNSA. CDR3 length: 14 amino acids.

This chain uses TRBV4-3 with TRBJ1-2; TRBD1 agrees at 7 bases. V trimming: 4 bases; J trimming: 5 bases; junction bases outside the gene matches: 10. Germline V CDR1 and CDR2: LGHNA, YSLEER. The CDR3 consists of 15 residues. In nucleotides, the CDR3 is TGCGCCAGCAGCCTAGACAGGGATTTGTGGTATGGCTACACCTTC. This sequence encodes CASSLDRDLWYGYTF.

The CDR3 sequence is CASSTGGLRGYTF. The CDR3 DNA reads TGTGCCAGCAGTACAGGAGGGCTAAGAGGCTACACCTTC. This chain links TRBV6-5 with TRBJ1-2; TRBD1 might be the D (5 bases). The ends were cut back, 5 bases at V and 8 bases at J, with 15 bases in the middle. CDR1 MNHEY and CDR2 SVGAGI come from the germline V gene. CDR3 length: 13 residues.

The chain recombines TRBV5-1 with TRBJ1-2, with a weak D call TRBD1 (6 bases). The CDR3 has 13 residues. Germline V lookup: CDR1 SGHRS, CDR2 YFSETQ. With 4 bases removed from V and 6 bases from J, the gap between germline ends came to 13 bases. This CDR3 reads CASSPVGADGYTF. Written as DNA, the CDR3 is TGCGCCAGCAGCCCCGTGGGGGCAGATGGCTACACCTTC.

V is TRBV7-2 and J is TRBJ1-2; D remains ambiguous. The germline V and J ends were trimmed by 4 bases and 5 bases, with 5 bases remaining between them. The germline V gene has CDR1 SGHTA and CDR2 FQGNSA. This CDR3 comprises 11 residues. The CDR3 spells CASSYGYGYTF. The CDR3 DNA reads TGTGCCAGCAGCTATGGGTATGGCTACACCTTC.

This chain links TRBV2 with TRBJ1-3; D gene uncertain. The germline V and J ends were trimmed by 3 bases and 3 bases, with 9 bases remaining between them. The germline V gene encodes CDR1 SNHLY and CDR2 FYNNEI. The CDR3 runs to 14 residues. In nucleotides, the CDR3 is TGTGCCAGCAGTGACCAGGTTTTTGGAAACACCATATATTTT. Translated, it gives CASSDQVFGNTIYF.